Included here is one T cell receptor beta chain sequence, with context. This clone's antigen is unknown. Base qualities were left out, and no much larger clone turns up one base away. The record originates from a study of blood T cell repertoires in COVID-19 (dated by TCRdb to the early 2020s). For the wider study: Samples covering the acute and convalescent phases of COVID-19 were provided by collaborators in the United States, Italy and Spain. The material from the prospective study consisted of cDNA or gDNA derived from T cells, B-cell-depleted T cells, or PBMCs. Subjects who had been exposed to COVID-19, were actively infected with it, or had recovered from it provided the deeply sampled blood TCRbeta repertoires that made up the dataset. The repertoires were made available in a free public database intended to serve as a resource for research on the immune response to SARS-CoV-2. Samples were obtained from the ongoing ImmuneRACE study (first 160 participants) and from over 1,000 subjects provided by 6 global collaborators. Sample metadata almost always included a de-identified subject ID, COVID-19 status, age in years and sex. Where available, HLA class I and class II types were obtained from metadata supplied by the sample provider rather than from assay-based typing.

The immunoSEQ Assay, a bias-controlled multiplex PCR, was used to amplify TCRbeta CDR3 regions from genomic DNA. Processing in the source paper ran as follows. Within the assay, amplification of reference gene primers was used to estimate how many nucleated cells each sample contained. To quantify the absolute abundance of each unique TCRbeta CDR3 rearrangement, sequence reads were collapsed and filtered. For each sample, productive Simpson clonality was calculated as the square root of Simpson's diversity index across productive rearrangements. TCRdb carries this immuneACCESS record with in-frame sequences only. Its versions omit some clonotypes, under half of them owing to an unresolved V gene in the studies checked, with the rest unexplained. That table is the source of V, J and clone size, and D and trimming were worked out from the DNA. The sample table shows 150,000 to 200,000 clones, and roughly nine tenths are seen once. Jointly, the top ten make up 15% to 20% of the sample.

Trimming removed 0 bases from V and 2 bases from J; the gene matches leave 10 bases unexplained. Per the germline V gene, SGHTS is the CDR1 and YDEGEE is the CDR2. CDR3 length: 18 amino acids, cysteine to phenylalanine. Only CDR3 DNA remains: 54 bases, in frame from the first base. Collaborating institutions collected whole blood in K2EDTA tubes following their own protocols. For TCRbeta analysis, collaborators shipped samples in one of three forms: frozen whole blood, isolated PBMCs, or DNA extracted from either of those sample types. Broader findings and caveats from the paper: The amount of clinical and demographic metadata varied by source and participant and was provided uncurated.

The sequenced sample consisted of peripheral blood. The clonotype comes from a man between 60 and 70 years old with active or convalescent COVID-19. Recombination joined TRBV5-8 with TRBJ2-3, and TRBD2 matches 9 of the central bases. The DNA reads TGTGCCAGCAGCTTGGTAGGGGGTAGCGGGGGAATCACAGATACGCAGTATTTT. Translation gives CASSLVGGSGGITDTQYF. The variable domain in full, with residues beyond the CDR3 obtained from the reference TRBV5-8 and TRBJ2-3 genes, is EAGVTQSPTHLIKTRGQQATLRCSPISGHTSVYWYQQALGLGLQFLLWYDEGEERNRGNFPPRFSGRQFPNYSSELNVNALELEDSALYLCASSLVGGSGGITDTQYFGPGTRLTVL.